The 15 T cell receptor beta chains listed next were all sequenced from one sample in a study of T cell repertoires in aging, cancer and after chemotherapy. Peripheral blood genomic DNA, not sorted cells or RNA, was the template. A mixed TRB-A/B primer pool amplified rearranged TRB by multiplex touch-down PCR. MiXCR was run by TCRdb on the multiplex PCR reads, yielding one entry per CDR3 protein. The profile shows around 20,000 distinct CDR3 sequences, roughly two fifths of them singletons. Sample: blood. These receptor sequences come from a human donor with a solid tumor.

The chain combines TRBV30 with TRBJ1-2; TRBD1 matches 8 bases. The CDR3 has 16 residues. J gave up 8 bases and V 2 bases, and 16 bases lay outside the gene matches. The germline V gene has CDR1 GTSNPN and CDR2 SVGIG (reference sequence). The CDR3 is CAWSLPRTGPLKGYTF. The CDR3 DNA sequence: TGTGCCTGGAGTTTACCCCGGACAGGGCCATTGAAGGGCTACACCTTC.

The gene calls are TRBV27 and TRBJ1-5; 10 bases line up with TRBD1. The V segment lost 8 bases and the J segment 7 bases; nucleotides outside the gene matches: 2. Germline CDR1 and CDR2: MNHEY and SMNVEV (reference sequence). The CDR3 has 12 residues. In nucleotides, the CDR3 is TGTGCCAGCCGGGACAGGGGACAGCCCCAGCATTTT. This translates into CASRDRGQPQHF.

CDR3 sequence reads: CASSVSLAGTTYEQYF. DNA of the CDR3: TGTGCCAGCAGCGTCTCTCTAGCGGGGACGACTTACGAGCAGTACTTC. The chain has TRBV9 and TRBJ2-7, with 9 bases aligning to TRBD2. Germline V gene lookup returns CDR1 SGDLS and CDR2 YYNGEE. The CDR3 contains 16 residues. Unmatched junction bases numbered 10, after V lost 2 bases and J lost 4 bases.

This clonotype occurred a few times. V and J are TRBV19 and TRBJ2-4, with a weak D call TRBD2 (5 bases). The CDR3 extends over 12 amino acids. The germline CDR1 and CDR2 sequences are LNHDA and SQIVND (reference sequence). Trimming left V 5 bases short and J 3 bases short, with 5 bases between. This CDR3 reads CASSEGKNIQYF. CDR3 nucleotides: TGTGCCAGTAGTGAGGGCAAAAACATTCAGTACTTC.

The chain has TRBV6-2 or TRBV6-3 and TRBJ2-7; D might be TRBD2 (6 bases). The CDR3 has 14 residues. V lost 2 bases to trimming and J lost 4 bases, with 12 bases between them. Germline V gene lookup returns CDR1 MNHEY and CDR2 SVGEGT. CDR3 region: CASSYPGLNYEQYF. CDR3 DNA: TGTGCCAGCAGTTACCCGGGACTGAATTACGAGCAGTACTTC.

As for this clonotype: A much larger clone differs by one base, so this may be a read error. The CDR3 DNA reads as TGTGCCAGTAGTAAGGGACAGCTGGTCCTAGAAGCCAAAAACATTCAGTACTTC. Its protein is CASSKGQLVLEAKNIQYF. The chain couples TRBV19 to TRBJ2-4; 7 nucleotides match TRBD1. The length of the CDR3 is 18 residues. CDR1 is LNHDA, CDR2 SQIVND, per germline (reference sequence). V shed 4 bases, J shed 0 bases, and the junction held 12 bases outside the gene matches.

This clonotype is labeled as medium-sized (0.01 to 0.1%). CDR3 DNA sequence: TGTGCCAGTAGCCGTAGAATGAACACCGGGGAGCTGTTTTTT. This codes for CASSRRMNTGELFF. The V and J genes are TRBV19 and TRBJ2-2; no definite D call. Germline assignment: CDR1 LNHDA and CDR2 SQIVND (reference sequence). The ends were cut back, 6 bases at V and 1 base at J, with 9 bases in the middle. The CDR3 covers 14 residues. The whole variable domain, remainder taken from reference TRBV19 and TRBJ2-2, is DGGITQSPKYLFRKEGQNVTLSCEQNLNHDAMYWYRQDPGQGLRLIYYSQIVNDFQKGDIAEGYSVSREKKESFPLTVTSAQKNPTAFYLCASSRRMNTGELFFGEGSRLTVL.

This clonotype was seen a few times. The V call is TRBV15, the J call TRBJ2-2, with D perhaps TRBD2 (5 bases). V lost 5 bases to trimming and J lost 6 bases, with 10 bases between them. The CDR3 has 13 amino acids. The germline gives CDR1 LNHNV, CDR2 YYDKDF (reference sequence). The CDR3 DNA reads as TGTGCCACCAGCCGAACGAGGGCCGGGGAGCTGTTTTTT. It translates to CATSRTRAGELFF.

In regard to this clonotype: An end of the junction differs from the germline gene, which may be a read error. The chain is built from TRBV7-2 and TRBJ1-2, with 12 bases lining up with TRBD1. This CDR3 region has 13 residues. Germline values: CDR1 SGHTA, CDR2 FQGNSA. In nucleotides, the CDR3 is TGTGTCAGCACCAGGGACAGGGGGCGGGGCTACACCTTC. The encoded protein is CVSTRDRGRGYTF.

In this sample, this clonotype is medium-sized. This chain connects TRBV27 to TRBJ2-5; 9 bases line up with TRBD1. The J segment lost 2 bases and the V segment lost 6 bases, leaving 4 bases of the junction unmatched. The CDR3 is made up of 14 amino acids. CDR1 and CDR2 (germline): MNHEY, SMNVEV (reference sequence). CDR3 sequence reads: CASSLQGAQETQYF. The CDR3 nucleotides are TGTGCCAGCAGCCTACAGGGGGCACAAGAGACCCAGTACTTC.

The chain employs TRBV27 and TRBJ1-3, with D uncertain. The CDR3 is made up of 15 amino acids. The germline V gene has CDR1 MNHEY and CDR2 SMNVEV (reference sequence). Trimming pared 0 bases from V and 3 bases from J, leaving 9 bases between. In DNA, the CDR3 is TGTGCCAGCAGTTTATCGTATAGGGTTGGAAACACCATATATTTT. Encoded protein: CASSLSYRVGNTIYF.

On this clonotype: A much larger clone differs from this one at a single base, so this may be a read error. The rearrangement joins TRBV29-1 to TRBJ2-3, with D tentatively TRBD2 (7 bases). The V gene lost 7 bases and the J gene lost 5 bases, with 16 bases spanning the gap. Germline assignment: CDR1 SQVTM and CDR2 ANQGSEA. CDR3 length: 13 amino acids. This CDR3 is CSAVGGGRDTQYF. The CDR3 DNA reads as TGCAGCGCTGTGGGGGGGGGCCGAGATACGCAGTATTTT.

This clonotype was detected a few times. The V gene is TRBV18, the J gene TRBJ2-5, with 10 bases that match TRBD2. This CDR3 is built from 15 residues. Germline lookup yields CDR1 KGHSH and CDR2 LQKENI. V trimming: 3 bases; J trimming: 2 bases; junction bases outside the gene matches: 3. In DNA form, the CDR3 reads TGTGCCAGCTCACCGTTACTAGCGGGGCAAGAGACCCAGTACTTC. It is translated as CASSPLLAGQETQYF.

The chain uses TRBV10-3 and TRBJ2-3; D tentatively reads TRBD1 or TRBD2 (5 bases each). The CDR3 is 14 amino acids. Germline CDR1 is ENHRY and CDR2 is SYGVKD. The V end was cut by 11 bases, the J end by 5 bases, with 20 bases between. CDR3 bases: TGTGCCGCCGGGGCCCCCCCCACTTTAGATACGCAGTATTTT. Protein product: CAAGAPPTLDTQYF.

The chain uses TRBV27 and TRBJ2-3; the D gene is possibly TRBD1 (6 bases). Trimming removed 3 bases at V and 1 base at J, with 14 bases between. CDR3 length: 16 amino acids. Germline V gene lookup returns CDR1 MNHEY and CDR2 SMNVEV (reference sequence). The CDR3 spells CASSLRTDLRTDTQYF. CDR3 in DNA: TGTGCCAGCAGTTTGCGGACAGACTTACGCACAGATACGCAGTATTTT.